This T cell receptor (beta chain) was observed in a study of tumor-infiltrating lymphocytes in primary liver carcinoma. This clonotype appeared a single time. One end of the junction is discordant with germline, which a read error may explain. Germline-derived CDR1 and CDR2 are SGHDT and YYEEEE. This CDR3 region has 15 residues. cDNA specific to TCR beta was made from 500 to 650 ng of total RNA, with a constant-region primer employed for priming. TCR beta libraries came from three nested multiplex PCR rounds using slightly modified ARM-PCR. The opening two PCR rounds, around 11 cycles each, paired TRBV1-TRBV30 forward primers with a C-beta reverse primer. TCRdb recomputed calls from the multiplex PCR reads with MiXCR, one row per CDR3 protein. This sample carries tens of thousands of distinct CDR3 sequences, 75% of them seen once, and the ten largest clones take around 41%. Each 20-30 mg portion of unsorted bulk tissue served as the source for co-extraction of RNA and DNA.

J is TRBJ2-1 and V is TRBV5-6, with D possibly matching TRBD1 (5 bases). The receptor was derived from a woman aged 25 to 39 with primary liver carcinoma and hepatitis B virus infection. Sequenced input: tumor-adjacent normal liver tissue. The CDR3 nucleotides read TGTGCCAGCAGCGTAGGATCAGGAAGGGGCAATGTGCAGTTCTTC. Protein product: CASSVGSGRGNVQFF.